Shown below are 15 T cell receptor beta chains from a single sample sequenced in a study of human T cells and chemical hapten exposure. Using its own MiXCR run on the RACE reads, TCRdb lists one record per CDR3 protein. Here the sample spans fewer than 200,000 distinct CDR3 sequences, about 27% being singletons. Time point noted: patch test 3, about 24 weeks after DPC sensitization. Sample treatment: therapeutic diphenylcyclopropenone sensitization with weekly scalp DPC. Material: whole blood, obtained in connection with sensitization to the hapten diphenylcyclopropenone (DPC). These TCRs come from a woman aged 18-29 years with alopecia areata. Some clones in this sample may be carry-over from other donors' samples.

The sample holds a few counts of this clonotype. The chain uses TRBV28 and TRBJ1-1, with 11 bases aligning to TRBD1. CDR3 length: 15 residues. The germline CDR1 and CDR2 sequences are MDHEN and SYDVKM. V lost 2 bases to trimming and J lost 7 bases; unmatched junction nucleotides: 6. Here the CDR3 reads CASSLAGQGADEAFF. DNA of the CDR3: TGTGCCAGCAGTTTAGCCGGACAGGGGGCGGATGAAGCTTTCTTT.

This clonotype was seen only a few times. The chain couples TRBV6-5 to TRBJ2-3; TRBD1 is a possible D gene (6 bases). V lost 8 bases and J 1 base, leaving 19 bases between the germline ends. This CDR3 is 16 amino acids long. Per germline, CDR1 MNHEY and CDR2 SVGAGI. The CDR3 DNA is TGTGCCAGCGCCCACTACCCCAGGGGAGGCACAGATACGCAGTATTTT. Amino acids: CASAHYPRGGTDTQYF.

This clonotype was seen a handful of times. CDR3 sequence: CASIRANEQFF. The CDR3, as DNA: TGTGCCAGCATAAGGGCCAATGAGCAGTTCTTC. J is TRBJ2-1 and V is TRBV6-5; no definite D call. The V end was cut by 7 bases, the J end by 6 bases, with 7 bases between. From germline, CDR1 is MNHEY and CDR2 SVGAGI. CDR3 length equals 11 residues.

The gene calls are TRBV12-3 or TRBV12-4 and TRBJ1-4; TRBD1 might be the D (5 bases). CDR3 length: 14 amino acids. The V end lost 3 bases, the J end lost 10 bases, and 15 bases lay between the germline ends. As DNA, the CDR3 is TGTGCCAGCAGTTTCGGGACCAAAGAGGGAAAACTGTTTTTT. Its translation: CASSFGTKEGKLFF.

The table lists this clonotype with a few counts. It is unclear where the CDR3 begins or ends on the DNA, so no DNA is shown, and the CDR3 is as TCRdb lists it. This sequence joins TRBV12-1 and TRBJ2-1; the table assigns TRBD1, which was not confirmed against the DNA. TRBV12-1 is annotated as a pseudogene. The CDR3 numbers 15 amino acids, ends counted. CDR3 sequence reads: CASSFGGGAYNEQFF.

This clonotype was detected only once. The J gene is TRBJ1-1, the V gene TRBV5-1; 9 nucleotides align to TRBD1. Germline CDR1 SGHRS, CDR2 YFSETQ. The CDR3 contains 18 residues. V gave up 1 base and J gave up 7 bases; unmatched junction bases: 17. CDR3 sequence: CASSLFSSTTGGRVEAFF. The CDR3 DNA reads as TGCGCCAGCAGCTTGTTCTCCAGTACAACAGGGGGCCGAGTTGAAGCTTTCTTT. Full variable domain (missing parts from reference TRBV5-1 and TRBJ1-1): KAGVTQTPRYLIKTRGQQVTLSCSPISGHRSVSWYQQTPGQGLQFLFEYFSETQRNKGNFPGRFSGRQFSNSRSEMNVSTLELGDSALYLCASSLFSSTTGGRVEAFFGQGTRLTVV.

The rearrangement links TRBV29-1 to TRBJ1-2, with D maybe TRBD1 (5 bases). Trimming pared 7 bases from V and 4 bases from J, leaving 13 bases between. Germline V lookup: CDR1 SQVTM, CDR2 ANQGSEA. CDR3 length: 12 residues. CDR3 amino acids: CSGDSSVYGYTF. CDR3 in DNA: TGCAGCGGTGACAGTTCGGTCTATGGCTACACCTTC.

The chain links TRBV28 to TRBJ1-2, with 7 positions matching TRBD1. V was clipped by 7 bases and J by 8 bases; unmatched bases: 7. CDR3 length: 12 residues. Germline V lookup: CDR1 MDHEN, CDR2 SYDVKM. CDR3 amino acids: CASTQQGSGYTF. Here the CDR3 DNA reads TGTGCCAGCACCCAACAGGGGAGCGGCTACACCTTC.

The V and J genes are TRBV12-3 or TRBV12-4 and TRBJ2-5; TRBD2 matches 15 bases. V was clipped by 6 bases and J by 4 bases; unmatched bases: 3. There are 15 residues in the CDR3. The CDR3 protein is CASRRTSGGAETQYF. In DNA, the CDR3 is TGTGCCAGCAGGCGGACTAGCGGGGGGGCAGAGACCCAGTACTTC.

The V gene is TRBV5-1, the J gene TRBJ1-1; D is uncertain. Germline V lookup: CDR1 SGHRS, CDR2 YFSETQ. The CDR3 length is 16 residues. Trimming removed 2 bases from V and 1 base from J, with 15 bases in between. The CDR3 here is CASSLLPTETNTEAFF. As DNA, the CDR3 is TGCGCCAGCAGCTTACTCCCTACAGAGACGAACACTGAAGCTTTCTTT.

V gene TRBV20-1 combines with J gene TRBJ1-3; a weak D match, TRBD1 (6 bases). Germline CDR1 is DFQATT and CDR2 is SNEGSKA (reference sequence). Trimming stripped 6 bases from V and 0 bases from J, with 12 bases between. The CDR3 is 14 amino acids. The CDR3 loop is CSATGTSSGNTIYF. The CDR3 DNA reads as TGCAGTGCCACAGGGACCTCCTCTGGAAACACCATATATTTT.

The rearrangement links TRBV25-1 to TRBJ1-2, with 7 bases that match TRBD1. Unmatched junction bases numbered 4, after V lost 4 bases and J lost 2 bases. The CDR3 covers 14 residues. The V gene's germline CDR1 is MGHDK and CDR2 SYGVNS. In nucleotides, the CDR3 is TGTGCCAGCAGTGGGCGACAGGGAAACTATGGCTACACCTTC. The encoded protein is CASSGRQGNYGYTF.

There are a few counts of this clonotype. The V gene is TRBV4-1, the J gene TRBJ2-1; D is undetermined. The germline V gene has CDR1 MGHRA and CDR2 YSYEKL. The CDR3 length is 15 residues. V shed 6 bases and J shed 0 bases, with 12 bases lying between them. DNA for the CDR3: TGCGCCAGCAGGTTGGCACAGAGCTCCTACAATGAGCAGTTCTTC. Its translation: CASRLAQSSYNEQFF.

This clonotype has a count of ten or more. The chain is built from TRBV20-1 and TRBJ2-2; tentatively, D is TRBD2 (5 bases). Germline V lookup: CDR1 DFQATT, CDR2 SNEGSKA (reference sequence). The V end was cut by 1 base, the J end by 0 bases, with 12 bases between. The CDR3 length is 16 residues. The CDR3 DNA sequence: TGCAGTGCTAGAGTGACGACTATTTCGAACACCGGGGAGCTGTTTTTT. This gives the protein CSARVTTISNTGELFF.

V is TRBV5-1 and J is TRBJ2-3; weak D call: TRBD2 (5 bases). The CDR3 runs 16 residues. Germline CDR1 and CDR2: SGHRS and YFSETQ. Trimming cost V 3 bases and J 1 base, with 15 bases left between them. The CDR3 DNA reads as TGCGCCAGCAGCTCCCTTACTAGGCGGCGCACAGATACGCAGTATTTT. This encodes CASSSLTRRRTDTQYF.